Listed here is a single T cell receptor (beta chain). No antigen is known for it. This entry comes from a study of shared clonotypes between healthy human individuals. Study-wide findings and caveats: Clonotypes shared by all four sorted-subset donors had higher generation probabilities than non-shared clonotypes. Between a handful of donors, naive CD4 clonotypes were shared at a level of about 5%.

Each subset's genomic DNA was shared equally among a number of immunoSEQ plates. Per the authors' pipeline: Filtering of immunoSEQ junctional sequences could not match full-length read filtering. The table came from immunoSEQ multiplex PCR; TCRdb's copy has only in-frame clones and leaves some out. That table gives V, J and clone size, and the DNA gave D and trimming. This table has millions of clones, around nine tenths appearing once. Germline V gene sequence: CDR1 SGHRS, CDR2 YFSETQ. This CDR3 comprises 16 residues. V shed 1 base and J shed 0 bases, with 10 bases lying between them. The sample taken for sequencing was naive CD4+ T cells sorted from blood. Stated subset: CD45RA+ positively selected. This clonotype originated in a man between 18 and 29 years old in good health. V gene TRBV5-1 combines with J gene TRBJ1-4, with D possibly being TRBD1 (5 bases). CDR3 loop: CASSLTATATNEKLFF. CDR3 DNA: TGCGCCAGCAGCTTGACGGCGACAGCAACTAATGAAAAACTGTTTTTT.